This T cell receptor (beta chain) was identified in a study of shared clonotypes between healthy human individuals. Germline CDR1 reads SGHTS; CDR2 reads YDEGEE. CDR3 length: 14 amino acids. Between the trimmed V and J ends, which lost 1 base and 1 base, there was a span of 6 bases. CD45RO-negative cells were positively selected for CCR7, leaving out terminally differentiated effector memory CD45RA+ cells. Several immunoSEQ 96-well plates shared each subset's DNA, each plate a replicate. TCRdb keeps only in-frame clones here, not all; method: immunoSEQ multiplex PCR. The sample contains roughly 2,000,000 clones, around 93% of which appear only once.

The TCR comes from a man aged 18 to 29 in good health. Some clones in this sample may be carry-over from other donors' samples. Sequencing input: naive CD8+ T cells from PBMCs. The chain couples TRBV5-8 to TRBJ2-4; D gene ambiguous. The CDR3 reads CASSLRRAKNIQYF. CDR3 bases: TGTGCCAGCAGCTTGCGCAGGGCCAAAAACATTCAGTACTTC.